This is a list of T cell receptor beta chains from one sample in a study of cytomegalovirus exposure and HLA in healthy donors. Some clones are missing from TCRdb's copy, which holds only in-frame ones; the method was immunoSEQ multiplex PCR. The sample lists more than 100,000 clones, around 74% seen once, with less than 7% in the top ten. The sample consisted of PBMCs. These TCRs come from a woman aged 45-65 years in good health and CMV-seropositive. Both conserved end residues are part of each CDR3. The D gene is left open where the match is weak. The size of a clone is reported for some rows only, either as once, few or many, or as a class for expanded clones.

size,length,D,J,V,CDR3,DNA
few,15,NA,TRBJ1-4,TRBV6-1,CASSAYRVIGEKLFF,TGTGCCAGCAGTGCCTACAGGGTGATAGGGGAAAAACTGTTTTTT
NA,16,TRBD1,TRBJ2-3,TRBV5-1,CASSPEPGQFTDTQYF,TGCGCCAGCAGCCCAGAACCGGGACAGTTCACAGATACGCAGTATTTT
NA,17,NA,TRBJ1-6,TRBV4-1,CASSLSEIGTGHSPLHF,TGCGCCAGCAGCTTGTCTGAGATAGGAACCGGACACTCACCCCTCCACTTT
NA,13,NA,TRBJ2-5,TRBV7-8,CASSLELQETQYF,TGTGCCAGTAGCTTAGAACTCCAAGAGACCCAGTACTTC
NA,15,TRBD1,TRBJ2-7,TRBV19,CASSDRDRGRDEQYF,TGTGCCAGTAGTGACCGGGACAGGGGTAGGGACGAGCAGTACTTC
once,13,NA,TRBJ2-1,TRBV5-4,CASSLDSYNEQFF,TGTGCCAGCAGCCTGGACAGCTACAATGAGCAGTTCTTC
NA,12,NA,TRBJ1-1,TRBV19,CASLDRNTEAFF,TGTGCCAGCCTCGACAGGAACACTGAAGCTTTCTTT
NA,15,TRBD1,TRBJ1-2,TRBV6-1,CASRGDRGSSYGYTF,TGTGCCAGCAGGGGGGACAGGGGAAGTAGCTATGGCTACACCTTC
NA,15,NA,TRBJ1-6,TRBV4-3,CASSQDREDRSPLHF,TGCGCCAGCAGCCAAGATCGGGAAGACCGATCACCCCTCCACTTT
few,14,TRBD2,TRBJ2-3,TRBV2,CAGTLAGVTDTQYF,TGTGCCGGTACACTAGCGGGTGTCACAGATACGCAGTATTTT
NA,14,NA,TRBJ1-1,TRBV5-1,CASSHRPLNTEAFF,TGCGCCAGCAGCCACAGGCCGCTGAACACTGAAGCTTTCTTT